This T cell receptor (beta chain) was obtained from a study of Graves' ophthalmopathy and Graves' hyperthyroidism. Whole-study results and caveats: Most expanded clonotypes from thyroid (those above 0.001 frequency) were also found in blood. This model predicted ophthalmopathy progression (sensitivity 65% to 71%, specificity 72% to 85%).

This clonotype was seen ten or more times. Its target is not known. The authors amplified TCR beta CDR3 regions, and they did so from RNA transcripts for repertoire sequencing. HTBI primers primed a first-round RT-PCR, and a second-round multiplex PCR followed. MiXCR, applied by TCRdb to the multiplex PCR reads, yields one record per CDR3 protein. The data show 400,000 to 500,000 distinct CDR3 sequences, 20% to 25% seen once. Hyperthyroidism showing no ophthalmopathy within 18 months of follow-up was stable. After removal of 5 bases from V and 1 base from J, the junction contained 10 bases not matched to a gene. Germline V gives CDR1 MNHEY, CDR2 SMNVEV (reference sequence). CDR3 length: 17 residues.

The chain combines TRBV27 with TRBJ1-5, with 8 bases identical to TRBD1. The sample comprised peripheral blood. This TCR was recovered from a woman between 18 and 30 years old with stable Graves' hyperthyroidism. The CDR3 here is CASSPYRGSPSNQPQHF. In nucleotides, the CDR3 is TGTGCCAGCAGTCCGTACAGGGGGAGTCCGAGCAATCAGCCCCAGCATTTT.